The 28 T cell receptor beta chains listed next were all sequenced from one sample in a study of neoadjuvant anti-PD-1 for oral cavity cancer. Profiling relied on immunoSEQ multiplex PCR, and the TCRdb table lists in-frame clones only, not all of them. Of around 15,000 clones listed, less than 70% were seen once; the top ten hold around 2.8%. The input for sequencing was PBMCs, taken before nivolumab (anti-PD-1) treatment. The receptors stem from a person aged 40 to 85 with oral cavity squamous cell carcinoma.

This rearrangement joins TRBV5-1 to TRBJ2-5, with 8 positions matching TRBD2. The CDR3 totals 14 residues. Per the germline V gene, CDR1 is SGHRS and CDR2 is YFSETQ. V lost 5 bases, J lost 4 bases, and 7 bases stayed unmatched. The CDR3: CASRVTGGPETQYF. CDR3 sequence (DNA): TGCGCCAGCAGGGTTACGGGAGGGCCAGAGACCCAGTACTTC.

The chain uses TRBV7-2 and TRBJ2-3, with 9 nucleotides matching TRBD2. V dropped 6 bases and J dropped 1; count of bases not matched to a gene: 8. Germline-derived CDR1 and CDR2 are SGHTA and FQGNSA. This CDR3 spans 16 amino acids. The CDR3 loop reads CASSIDVAGGTDTQYF. CDR3 in DNA: TGTGCCAGCAGTATTGACGTAGCGGGAGGCACAGATACGCAGTATTTT.

V gene TRBV5-1 combines with J gene TRBJ1-4; 7 bases map to TRBD1. The CDR3 extends over 16 amino acids. Germline V gene lookup returns CDR1 SGHRS and CDR2 YFSETQ. After removal of 4 bases from V and 0 bases from J, the junction contained 6 bases not matched to a gene. CDR3 in amino acids: CASSGGGTPTNEKLFF. The CDR3 nucleotides read TGCGCCAGCAGCGGAGGGGGCACTCCAACTAATGAAAAACTGTTTTTT.

The chain employs TRBV6-6 and TRBJ1-5; 9 bases align to TRBD1. With 7 bases clipped from V and 5 bases from J, the junction kept 6 bases outside the gene matches. The CDR3 is 14 amino acids. The germline CDR1 and CDR2 sequences are MNHNY and SVGAGI (reference sequence). The CDR3 DNA follows: TGTGCCAGCACCGAAGGGACAGGGTATCAGCCCCAGCATTTT. It is translated as CASTEGTGYQPQHF.

This chain connects TRBV7-3 to TRBJ1-5; no definite D call. Germline V gives CDR1 SGHTA, CDR2 FQGTGA. V was clipped by 8 bases and J by 5 bases, with 10 bases between them. This CDR3 region has 12 residues. CDR3 DNA sequence: TGTGCCAGCGGCAGAGGGCATCAGCCCCAGCATTTT. This translates into CASGRGHQPQHF.

This chain joins TRBV7-8 and TRBJ2-1; D is unclear. V was shortened by 5 bases and J by 3 bases, with 5 bases between the two germline ends. Germline V CDR1 and CDR2: SGHVS, FQNEAQ. The length of the CDR3 is 12 residues. The CDR3 sequence is CASSNGYNEQFF. The CDR3 DNA reads TGTGCCAGCAGCAACGGCTACAATGAGCAGTTCTTC.

Judged by abundance, this clone is medium-sized (0.01 to 0.1%). Written as DNA, the CDR3 is TGTGCCAGCAGTGAAGTATCTAGCGGGATCGACGAGCAGTACTTC. It specifies CASSEVSSGIDEQYF. V is TRBV6-1 and J is TRBJ2-7; 9 bases are a match to TRBD2. The CDR3 covers 15 residues. Germline loops: CDR1 MNHNS, CDR2 SASEGT. Trimming took 1 base from V and 5 from J; bases not matched to a gene: 6.

J is TRBJ2-2 and V is TRBV7-6; D remains unclear. The CDR3 loop spans 12 amino acids. CDR1 is SGHVS and CDR2 is FNYEAQ in the germline V gene. V gave up 2 bases and J gave up 6 bases, with 4 bases separating them. CDR3 sequence: CASSLLAGELFF. CDR3 in DNA: TGTGCCAGCAGCTTATTGGCCGGGGAGCTGTTTTTT.

This chain links TRBV27 with TRBJ1-1, with D possibly matching TRBD1 (6 bases). V lost 5 bases to trimming and J lost 2 bases, with 15 bases between them. The germline gives CDR1 MNHEY, CDR2 SMNVEV (reference sequence). The CDR3 totals 15 residues. CDR3: CASSPGTLGNTEAFF. CDR3 DNA: TGTGCCAGCAGTCCCGGGACATTAGGAAACACTGAAGCTTTCTTT.

This chain joins TRBV30 and TRBJ2-5; the D is unclear. Trimming shortened V by 1 base and J by 5 bases, and 8 bases separated the two germline ends. CDR3 length equals 12 residues. The germline V gene has CDR1 GTSNPN and CDR2 SVGIG (reference sequence). The CDR3 spells CAWSALMETQYF. The CDR3 nucleotides are TGTGCCTGGAGTGCACTAATGGAGACCCAGTACTTC. The full variable domain, with the rest looked up from reference TRBV30 and TRBJ2-5, is SQTIHQWPATLVQPVGSPLSLECTVEGTSNPNLYWYRQAAGRGLQLLFYSVGIGQISSEVPQNLSASRPQDRQFILSSKKLLLSDSGFYLCAWSALMETQYFGPGTRLLVL.

The J gene is TRBJ1-5, the V gene TRBV10-1; 9 nucleotides match TRBD1. This CDR3 is 17 amino acids long. The V and J ends lost 0 bases and 2 bases, in that order; junction bases with no gene match: 5. CDR1 WNHNN and CDR2 SYGVQD come from the germline V gene (reference sequence). The CDR3 reads CASSESRTGEGNQPQHF. CDR3 nucleotides: TGCGCCAGCAGTGAGTCTAGGACAGGGGAGGGCAATCAGCCCCAGCATTTT.

The chain joins TRBV2 to TRBJ2-7; D gene unclear. CDR1 and CDR2 from the germline V gene are SNHLY and FYNNEI. V was clipped by 6 bases and J by 4 bases, with 4 bases between them. This CDR3 has 10 residues. CDR3 sequence reads: CASRGYEQYF. The CDR3 region has the DNA TGTGCCAGCAGGGGGTACGAGCAGTACTTC.

The chain uses TRBV6-5 and TRBJ1-5; D call uncertain. Germline V gives CDR1 MNHEY, CDR2 SVGAGI. The CDR3 totals 13 residues. V shed 4 bases and J shed 4 bases, with 8 bases lying between them. This CDR3 is CASSWNGNQPQHF. Written as DNA, the CDR3 is TGTGCCAGCAGTTGGAACGGGAATCAGCCCCAGCATTTT.

V and J are TRBV11-3 and TRBJ2-6; D is unresolved. Per germline, CDR1 SGHNT and CDR2 YENEEA. The V gene lost 5 bases and the J gene lost 0 bases, with 5 bases spanning the gap. The CDR3 sequence is 14 residues long. CDR3 amino acids: CASSRISGANVLTF. Here the CDR3 DNA reads TGTGCCAGCAGCCGGATCTCTGGGGCCAACGTCCTGACTTTC.

The chain recombines TRBV7-8 with TRBJ1-1; D may be TRBD1 (5 bases). The CDR3 extends over 17 amino acids. CDR1 and CDR2 from the germline V gene are SGHVS and FQNEAQ. The V end was cut by 0 bases, the J end by 1 base, with 15 bases between. The CDR3 DNA is TGTGCCAGCAGCTTAGCGGGGCGGGGCTACCCGAACACTGAAGCTTTCTTT. Its protein product is CASSLAGRGYPNTEAFF.

This chain links TRBV6-6 with TRBJ1-1, with D hard to call. Germline assignment: CDR1 MNHNY and CDR2 SVGAGI (reference sequence). This CDR3 has 10 residues. V lost 11 bases and J 5 bases, leaving 9 bases between the germline ends. CDR3 nucleotides: TGTGCCGTGGGCAAAACTGAAGCTTTCTTT. It translates to CAVGKTEAFF.

The chain employs TRBV2 and TRBJ2-7; D possibly uses TRBD1 or TRBD2 (5 bases each). The CDR3 is made up of 15 amino acids. Germline V gives CDR1 SNHLY, CDR2 FYNNEI. Trimming left V 1 base short and J 2 bases short, with 12 bases between. CDR3 nucleotides: TGTGCCAGCAGTGAAGAAGTTCCGGGGCCCTACGAGCAGTACTTC. This encodes CASSEEVPGPYEQYF.

V usage is TRBV2 and J usage is TRBJ2-5, with D perhaps matching TRBD2 (6 bases). The V gene lost 8 bases and the J gene lost 5 bases, with 9 bases spanning the gap. CDR3 length: 11 residues. Per germline, CDR1 SNHLY and CDR2 FYNNEI. CDR3: CASLAGETQYF. DNA of the CDR3: TGTGCCAGCCTGGCGGGGGAGACCCAGTACTTC.

The V and J genes are TRBV2 and TRBJ2-1, with D perhaps assigned TRBD1 or TRBD2 (5 bases each). The V gene's germline CDR1 is SNHLY and CDR2 FYNNEI. There are 14 residues in the CDR3. With 8 bases removed from V and 5 bases from J, the gap between germline ends came to 16 bases. For the CDR3, the DNA is TGTGCCAGCTCCGGGGCTACCCCGAACAATGAGCAGTTCTTC. Translating gives CASSGATPNNEQFF.

V usage is TRBV5-1 and J usage is TRBJ2-1; D call uncertain. Trimming took off 4 bases at V and 0 bases at J, with 17 bases between the two ends. Germline CDR1 and CDR2: SGHRS and YFSETQ. CDR3 size: 17 residues. The CDR3 region has the DNA TGCGCCAGCAGCACCTTACCCCCGGGTGACTCCTACAATGAGCAGTTCTTC. It encodes CASSTLPPGDSYNEQFF.

The CDR3 sequence: CAISETSASYGYTF. CDR3 in DNA: TGTGCCATCAGTGAAACGAGCGCTTCCTATGGCTACACCTTC. The chain employs TRBV10-3 and TRBJ1-2; D remains unclear. The V gene lost 3 bases and the J gene lost 4 bases, with 12 bases spanning the gap. Germline assignment: CDR1 ENHRY and CDR2 SYGVKD. This CDR3 is built from 14 residues.

The chain is built from TRBV27 and TRBJ1-1; 11 nucleotides match TRBD1. The V segment lost 5 bases and the J segment 4 bases; nucleotides outside the gene matches: 15. CDR1 MNHEY and CDR2 SMNVEV come from the germline V gene (reference sequence). The CDR3 spans 18 residues. The CDR3 is CASSPDWDRGGLGTEAFF. CDR3 DNA sequence: TGTGCCAGCAGTCCCGACTGGGACAGGGGGGGGCTGGGCACTGAAGCTTTCTTT.

V usage is TRBV5-1 and J usage is TRBJ2-7, with TRBD2 identical over 11 bases. The V and J ends lost 0 bases and 0 bases, in that order; junction bases with no gene match: 8. The CDR3 runs 18 residues. In germline, CDR1 is SGHRS, CDR2 YFSETQ. The CDR3 region has the DNA TGCGCCAGCAGCTTGGGAACTAGCGGGAGTGTTTTCTCCTACGAGCAGTACTTC. It encodes CASSLGTSGSVFSYEQYF. Together with reference TRBV5-1 and TRBJ2-7, the CDR3 gives the full variable domain: KAGVTQTPRYLIKTRGQQVTLSCSPISGHRSVSWYQQTPGQGLQFLFEYFSETQRNKGNFPGRFSGRQFSNSRSEMNVSTLELGDSALYLCASSLGTSGSVFSYEQYFGPGTRLTVT.

This clone has just a few counts. V is TRBV28 and J is TRBJ1-2; no reliable D call. The CDR3 is 13 residues long. The germline CDR1 and CDR2 sequences are MDHEN and SYDVKM. V was clipped by 6 bases and J by 8 bases, with 16 bases between them. This CDR3 is CASSPFVWQGYTF. CDR3 DNA: TGTGCCAGCAGCCCCTTTGTCTGGCAAGGCTACACCTTC.

This clone was counted between two and nine times. This chain uses TRBV9 with TRBJ2-1; the D is unclear. The CDR3 length is 9 residues. Looked up from germline, CDR1 is SGDLS and CDR2 is YYNGEE. Trimming shortened V by 10 bases and J by 7 bases, and 6 bases separated the two germline ends. The CDR3: CASRNEQFF. For the CDR3, the DNA is TGTGCCTCCAGAAATGAGCAGTTCTTC.

The chain is built from TRBV2 and TRBJ2-3; D perhaps matches TRBD1 (7 bases). The CDR3 totals 14 residues. V lost 7 bases and J lost 5, with 16 bases in between. CDR1 and CDR2 from the germline V gene are SNHLY and FYNNEI. This chain's CDR3 is CASKTFQGGDTQYF. The CDR3 bases are TGTGCCAGCAAAACCTTCCAGGGGGGAGATACGCAGTATTTT.

The chain combines TRBV6-1 with TRBJ2-7; TRBD1 aligns across 7 bases. The germline CDR1 and CDR2 sequences are MNHNS and SASEGT. The CDR3 runs to 13 residues. J lost 6 bases, V lost 4 bases, and 6 bases had no gene match. The CDR3 bases are TGTGCCAGCAGTGGACAGGGTCGCGGCGAGCAGTACTTC. It specifies CASSGQGRGEQYF.

A few counts support this clone. The rearrangement links TRBV2 to TRBJ1-5; 7 nucleotides agree with TRBD1. The germline V gene has CDR1 SNHLY and CDR2 FYNNEI. CDR3 length: 15 residues. After removal of 6 bases from V and 2 bases from J, the junction contained 7 bases not matched to a gene. CDR3: CASSRGQLGNQPQHF. Written as DNA, the CDR3 is TGTGCCAGCAGCAGGGGACAGCTGGGCAATCAGCCCCAGCATTTT.